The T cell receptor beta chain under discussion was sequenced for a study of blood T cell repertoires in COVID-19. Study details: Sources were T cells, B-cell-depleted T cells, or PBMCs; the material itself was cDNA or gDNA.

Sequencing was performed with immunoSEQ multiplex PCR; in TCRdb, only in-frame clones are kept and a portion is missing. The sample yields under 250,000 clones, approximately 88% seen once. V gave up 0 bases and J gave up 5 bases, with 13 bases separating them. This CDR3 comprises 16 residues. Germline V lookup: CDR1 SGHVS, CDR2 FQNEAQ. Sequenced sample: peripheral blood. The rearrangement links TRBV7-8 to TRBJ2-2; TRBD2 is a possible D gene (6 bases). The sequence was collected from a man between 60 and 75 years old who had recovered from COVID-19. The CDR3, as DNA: TGTGCCAGCAGCTTAGCTCGAGGAGGGAGGACCGGGGAGCTGTTTTTT. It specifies CASSLARGGRTGELFF.